This T cell receptor beta chain was recovered during a study of identical twins. Notes on the study in general: One should note that invariant MAIT and iNKT cells could partly confound zero-insertion analyses.

After removal of 7 bases from V and 4 bases from J, the junction contained 9 bases not matched to a gene. The CDR3 is 15 residues long. Per germline, CDR1 SQVTM and CDR2 ANQGSEA. This clonotype has only a few counts. Its antigen is not identified. MiXCR, applied by TCRdb to the 5' RACE reads, yields one record per CDR3 protein. The top ten hold around 3% of the sample, which has a few hundred thousand distinct CDR3 sequences, just under 10% seen once. The same data also went into a second study, on yellow fever vaccine responses in identical twins. From that study: Twin vaccine T cell responses reportedly seemed partly convergent, partly personalized.

The receptor was derived from a woman aged 18-30 years in good health. The chain recombines TRBV29-1 with TRBJ2-2, with 10 bases matching TRBD1. The sequencing sample was made of PBMCs. CDR3 residues: CSAGGTGAFTGELFF. CDR3 nucleotides: TGCAGCGCCGGTGGGACAGGGGCGTTCACCGGGGAGCTGTTTTTT.